The present T cell receptor beta chain was sequenced within a study of T cells after yellow fever vaccination (dated by TCRdb to the late 2010s). At the level of the whole study: The SMART-Seq v4 Ultra Low Input RNA kit was used to prepare libraries from fractions with low cell numbers. Blood was drawn at multiple timepoints before and after primary and secondary immunization, with bulk PBMC replicates and cell subsets isolated. To follow T-cell clones before and after primary and booster YFV17D yellow fever vaccination, bulk TCR alpha and beta repertoires were sequenced over time. The cohort comprised two healthy male donors, one aged 18 to 30 and one aged 30 to 40 years.

The sample holds a few counts of this clonotype. It has no known antigen specificity. No much larger clone is present one base from it, and per-base qualities are unavailable. General study outcomes and caveats: Because only two donors were included in the study, the extent to which the findings can be generalized is limited. The secondary T-cell response was weaker than the primary response but faster, peaking on day 5 instead of day 15. Because abundant contaminating clonotypes from the bulk population could be contained in FACS-sorted repertoires, computational filtering was required. After the booster, most of the clones that had expanded following primary vaccination were detected again (approximately 95% of CD4 and roughly 88% of CD8), which suggests that memory was broadly maintained. A small fraction of clonotypes appeared in both the CD4 and CD8 compartments, likely as a result of convergent recombination.

The CDR3, cysteine through phenylalanine, is 13 amino acids long. CDR3 DNA only is kept here, 39 bases in frame from base 1. The CDR1 and CDR2 encoded by the germline V gene are MGHDK and SYGVNS. The germline ends are 11 bases apart after V is trimmed by 3 bases and J by 5 bases. TCR cDNA was synthesized by 5'RACE template switching, through which a universal primer site and unique molecular identifiers were introduced. Priming for cDNA synthesis came from both the TCR alpha and TCR beta constant segments. Two PCR steps were used to amplify libraries, with sample barcodes and sequencing adapters being added in the second step. Sequencing of libraries was performed on Illumina HiSeq 2500 (2x100 bp) or NovaSeq (2x150 bp). In the source study's methods: MIGEC handled demultiplexing of reads and collapsing into UMI consensus sequences, while MiXCR performed V(D)J alignment. Clonotypes responding to the vaccine were identified with edgeR on replicate PBMC samples, with the criteria of FDR below 0.01 and a log2 fold change above 5 up to day 15. CD4 or CD8 identity was assigned to each bulk clonotype according to whether the clonotype was present at higher abundance in the sequenced CD4 repertoire or the sequenced CD8 repertoire. TCRdb reprocessing: public reads trimmed at Q25 with fastp, clones called with MiXCR, in-frame beta chains kept. Here each entry gathers all rows of one CDR3 protein and keeps the most common genes and DNA. The V and J calls and clone size come from TCRdb's table, not from the authors' own analysis. The sample yields 550,000 or so distinct CDR3 sequences; over 15% were counted once. The leading ten clones occupy roughly an eighth of the sample.

The sample's treatment or condition label is to be understood as: live attenuated yellow fever vaccine strain. At each blood-draw timepoint, two biological replicates of bulk PBMCs were obtained. PBMCs were isolated from peripheral blood using a standard Ficoll-Paque protocol. RNA was extracted with TriZol from bulk PBMCs, CD4 and CD8 fractions, and dextramer-positive and dextramer-negative fractions. This receptor was identified in a man aged 25-45 years who received the YFV17D yellow fever vaccine. The sequence joins TRBV25-1 to TRBJ2-7; the D gene is not confidently resolved. Sequencing was performed on PBMCs, taken 15 days after the yellow fever booster vaccination. The CDR3: CASSEGQANEQYF. The nucleotide sequence reads as follows: TGTGCCAGCAGTGAGGGCCAGGCCAACGAGCAGTACTTC.